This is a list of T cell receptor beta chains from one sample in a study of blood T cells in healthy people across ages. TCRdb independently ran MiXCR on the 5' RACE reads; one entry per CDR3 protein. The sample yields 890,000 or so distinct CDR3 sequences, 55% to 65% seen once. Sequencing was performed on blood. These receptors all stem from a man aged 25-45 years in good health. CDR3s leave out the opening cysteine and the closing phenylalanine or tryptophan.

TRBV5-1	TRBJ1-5	ASSLRSGVGQPQH
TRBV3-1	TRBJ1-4	ASSRNRGPTRDEKLF
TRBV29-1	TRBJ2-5	SVVGGRSETQY
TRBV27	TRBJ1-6	ASSLAALDNSPLH
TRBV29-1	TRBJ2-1	SVGISYNEQF
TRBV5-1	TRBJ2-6	ASSTEVGAGANVLT
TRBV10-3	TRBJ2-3	AISDPRQGGSTDTQY
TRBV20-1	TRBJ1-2	SARGQGLTNYGYT
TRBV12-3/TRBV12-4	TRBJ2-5	ASSWSRSGLYQETQY
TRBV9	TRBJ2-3	ASGAGSGRTTDTQY
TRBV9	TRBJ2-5	ASSGSGQGNQETQY
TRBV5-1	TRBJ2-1	ASSLNLGLAGGNEQF
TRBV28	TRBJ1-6	ASNRPGGNNSPLH
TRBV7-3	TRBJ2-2	ASSFGPTNTGELF
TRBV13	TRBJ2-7	ASSSPGLSYEQY
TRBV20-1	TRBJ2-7	SAPAGSVYEQY
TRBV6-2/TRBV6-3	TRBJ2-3	ASSYSRTGDFTDTQY
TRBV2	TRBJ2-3	ASAEGGAQY
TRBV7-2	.	ASSPRTGAKYDFDEQY
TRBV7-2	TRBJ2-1	ASSLVSGGSYNEQF
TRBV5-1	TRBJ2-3	ASSLAGMGGPTSTDTQY
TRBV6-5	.	ASSSDRRFYNEQY
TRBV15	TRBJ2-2	ATSSYSGGGTGELF